Shown below are 32 T cell receptor beta chains from a single sample sequenced in a study of blood T cells in healthy people across ages. Together with a sample-barcoded 5' primer, a J-beta primer mix was included in a second PCR lasting about 6 to 11 cycles. TCRdb independently ran MiXCR on the 5' RACE reads; one entry per CDR3 protein. The sample includes 1.8 million or so distinct CDR3 sequences, roughly 43% of them seen just once. Specimen: blood. Receptors were obtained from a human donor in good health.

The V call is TRBV7-9, the J call TRBJ2-7, with 9 bases identical to TRBD1. Germline trimming cut 5 bases from V and 0 bases from J; bases unmatched to any gene: 11. Germline CDR1 and CDR2: SEHNR and FQNEAQ (reference sequence). This CDR3 is 17 amino acids long. As DNA, the CDR3 is TGTGCCAGCAGCATATCCCGGGACAGGGTCATCTCCTACGAGCAGTACTTC. Translated, it gives CASSISRDRVISYEQYF.

This clonotype was seen only a few times. The gene calls are TRBV13 and TRBJ1-2; no reliable D call. The CDR3 is 14 amino acids. V gave up 4 bases and J gave up 2 bases, with 11 bases separating them. In germline, CDR1 is PRHDT, CDR2 FYEKMQ (reference sequence). CDR3 sequence reads: CASSSKALNYGYTF. The DNA of the CDR3 is TGTGCCAGCAGCTCCAAAGCCCTGAACTATGGCTACACCTTC.

This clonotype has only a few counts. The J gene is TRBJ1-1, the V gene TRBV7-2; D unclear. Between the trimmed V and J ends, which lost 2 bases and 1 base, there was a span of 8 bases. The germline V gene has CDR1 SGHTA and CDR2 FQGNSA. The CDR3 extends over 14 amino acids. The CDR3 here is CASSLTRTNTEAFF. CDR3 DNA: TGTGCCAGCAGCTTAACCAGGACGAACACTGAAGCTTTCTTT. Filled out from reference TRBV7-2 and TRBJ1-1, the complete variable domain reads GAGVSQSPSNKVTEKGKDVELRCDPISGHTALYWYRQSLGQGLEFLIYFQGNSAPDKSGLPSDRFSAERTGGSVSTLTIQRTQQEDSAVYLCASSLTRTNTEAFFGQGTRLTVV.

In this sample, this clonotype turned up once. V is TRBV6-1 and J is TRBJ1-5; D unclear. The CDR3 loop spans 13 amino acids. CDR1 MNHNS and CDR2 SASEGT come from the germline V gene. Trimming stripped 0 bases from V and 10 bases from J, with 10 bases between. CDR3 residues: CASSEAGGIPQHF. The CDR3 DNA reads as TGTGCCAGCAGTGAAGCGGGAGGAATTCCCCAGCATTTT.

V gene TRBV20-1 combines with J gene TRBJ2-7; D unresolved. V dropped 2 bases and J dropped 2 bases, with 7 bases sitting between them. This CDR3 is 12 amino acids long. Per the germline V gene, CDR1 is DFQATT and CDR2 is SNEGSKA (reference sequence). The CDR3 DNA reads as TGCAGTGCTAGACATTCAACCTACGAGCAGTACTTC. This gives the protein CSARHSTYEQYF.

The chain has TRBV2 and TRBJ2-5; TRBD1 aligns across 10 bases. Gene TRBJ2-7 matches the end of the DNA better, so the J call may be wrong. The CDR3 is 17 residues long. CDR1 SNHLY and CDR2 FYNNEI come from the germline V gene. CDR3: CASTDWGGTGATYEQYF. The CDR3 DNA reads TGTGCCAGCACCGATTGGGGGGGGACAGGGGCAACCTACGAGCAGTACTTC.

Note on this clonotype: As the CDR3 is not closed by the conserved phenylalanine or tryptophan, this likely results from a read error. J is TRBJ2-5 and V is TRBV11-1, with no clear D. In germline, CDR1 is SGHAT, CDR2 FQDESV (reference sequence). The CDR3 runs to 15 residues. Trimming shortened V by 1 base and J by 5 bases, and 14 bases separated the two germline ends. The CDR3 region is CASSLVGEVSETQYL. The CDR3 DNA follows: TGTGCCAGCAGCTTAGTGGGTGAGGTATCGGAGACCCAGTACTTA.

The chain combines TRBV5-1 with TRBJ2-7; unclear D gene. With 0 bases removed from V and 5 bases from J, the gap between germline ends came to 12 bases. Germline V CDR1 and CDR2: SGHRS, YFSETQ. The CDR3 has 14 amino acids. CDR3: CASSLGDWSHEQYF. CDR3 bases: TGCGCCAGCAGCTTGGGGGATTGGAGCCACGAGCAGTACTTC.

The chain recombines TRBV9 with TRBJ1-2; a weak D match, TRBD1 (5 bases). V dropped 4 bases and J dropped 0 bases, with 13 bases sitting between them. This CDR3 is 15 amino acids long. Germline loops: CDR1 SGDLS, CDR2 YYNGEE. The CDR3 bases are TGTGCCAGCAGCTTCTCCCTCAGGGCTAACTATGGCTACACCTTC. Translating it yields CASSFSLRANYGYTF. The entire variable domain, with the rest obtained from reference TRBV9 and TRBJ1-2, is as follows: DSGVTQTPKHLITATGQRVTLRCSPRSGDLSVYWYQQSLDQGLQFLIQYYNGEERAKGNILERFSAQQFPDLHSELNLSSLELGDSALYFCASSFSLRANYGYTFGSGTRLTVV.

The genes are TRBV5-1 and TRBJ1-1; D possibly corresponds to TRBD1 (5 bases). This CDR3 comprises 16 residues. Germline CDR1 is SGHRS and CDR2 is YFSETQ. V lost 0 bases and J lost 0, with 12 bases in between. The CDR3 sequence is CASSLVGMGLNTEAFF. Written as DNA, the CDR3 is TGCGCCAGCAGCTTGGTTGGGATGGGGCTGAACACTGAAGCTTTCTTT.

The chain couples TRBV9 to TRBJ1-1, with no clear D. Germline V gene lookup returns CDR1 SGDLS and CDR2 YYNGEE. Between the trimmed V and J ends, which lost 3 bases and 4 bases, there was a span of 10 bases. This CDR3 is 13 amino acids long. The CDR3 loop reads CASSARYTTEAFF. The DNA of the CDR3 is TGTGCCAGCAGCGCACGGTATACCACTGAAGCTTTCTTT.

This clonotype was counted only a few times. The CDR3 region has the DNA TGCAGTGCTAGAGTGGCGACTAGCGGTACAGATACGCAGTATTTT. Translated, it gives CSARVATSGTDTQYF. The chain is built from TRBV20-1 and TRBJ2-3, with 9 bases fitting TRBD2. The CDR3 contains 15 residues. Germline CDR1 reads DFQATT; CDR2 reads SNEGSKA (reference sequence). V shed 1 base, J shed 3 bases, and the junction held 5 bases outside the gene matches.

This clonotype was counted between two and nine times. The chain has TRBV12-3 or TRBV12-4 and TRBJ1-2; D gene unclear. The CDR3 is 16 amino acids. Trimming stripped 1 base from V and 2 bases from J, with 14 bases between. DNA of the CDR3: TGTGCCAGCAGTTTAGGGTATCGGGCGCAAAACTATGGCTACACCTTC. Protein product: CASSLGYRAQNYGYTF.

V is TRBV6-1 and J is TRBJ1-1, with D unresolved. The CDR3 contains 15 residues. CDR1 MNHNS and CDR2 SASEGT come from the germline V gene. The V and J ends lost 2 bases and 1 base respectively, with 11 bases between them. This CDR3 is CASSELGFWNTEAFF. The CDR3 coding sequence is TGTGCCAGCAGTGAATTGGGTTTCTGGAACACTGAAGCTTTCTTT.

V usage is TRBV15 and J usage is TRBJ1-5; 7 bases map to TRBD1. Losses at the gene ends were 6 bases for V and 0 bases for J; bases not matched to a gene: 8. CDR1 and CDR2 (germline): LNHNV, YYDKDF (reference sequence). The CDR3 is 16 residues long. The CDR3 DNA sequence: TGTGCCACCAGGGTGCAGGGGGGCTATAGCAATCAGCCCCAGCATTTT. Residues: CATRVQGGYSNQPQHF.

The rearrangement links TRBV6-1 to TRBJ2-2; D call uncertain. Germline V CDR1 and CDR2: MNHNS, SASEGT. V dropped 6 bases and J dropped 5 bases, with 10 bases sitting between them. The CDR3 has 13 residues. The CDR3 here is CASRRDGTGELFF. The DNA for the CDR3 is TGTGCCAGCAGAAGGGATGGGACCGGGGAGCTGTTTTTT.

The sample holds a few counts of this clonotype. The chain employs TRBV12-3 or TRBV12-4 and TRBJ2-2; 7 bases line up with TRBD2. Germline trimming cut 7 bases from V and 0 bases from J; bases unmatched to any gene: 8. The CDR3 loop spans 16 amino acids. CDR3 amino acids: CASTPWGGANTGELFF. DNA for the CDR3: TGTGCCAGCACTCCCTGGGGAGGGGCGAACACCGGGGAGCTGTTTTTT.

The chain links TRBV7-2 to TRBJ2-7; 10 bases are shared with TRBD1. CDR1 SGHTA and CDR2 FQGNSA come from the germline V gene. With V trimmed by 2 bases and J by 3 bases, 10 bases remained unmatched. The CDR3 length is 17 residues. CDR3 DNA: TGTGCCAGCAGCTTAAGTGGGAGGGACAGGGGAAACTACGAGCAGTACTTC. Protein: CASSLSGRDRGNYEQYF.

V and J are TRBV15 and TRBJ2-1, with 10 bases lining up with TRBD2. The CDR3 runs to 15 residues. Germline CDR1 LNHNV, CDR2 YYDKDF (reference sequence). V lost 5 bases and J lost 3; bases outside the gene matches: 4. This CDR3 is CATSPGLAVYNEQFF. The CDR3 region has the DNA TGTGCCACCAGCCCTGGACTAGCGGTCTACAATGAGCAGTTCTTC.

About this clonotype: Sequence at one end of the junction differs from germline and may be a read error. The rearrangement links TRBV7-2 to TRBJ2-7; TRBD1 matches 7 bases. Germline CDR1 SGHTA, CDR2 FQGNSA. CDR3 length: 14 amino acids. The CDR3 is CAGSQNRGDYEQYF. The CDR3, as DNA: TGTGCCGGCAGCCAAAACAGGGGCGACTACGAGCAGTACTTC.

This clonotype was seen more than once but under ten times. This chain links TRBV24-1 with TRBJ2-6, with TRBD2 identical over 7 bases. J lost 0 bases, V lost 8 bases, and 9 bases had no gene match. The CDR3 runs 17 residues. Germline-derived CDR1 and CDR2 are KGHDR and SFDVKD. DNA of the CDR3: TGTGCCACCATGGGGGGGGGACGGAGCTCTGGGGCCAACGTCCTGACTTTC. Translating it yields CATMGGGRSSGANVLTF.

This clonotype has a single count. This chain joins TRBV29-1 and TRBJ2-5; D gene uncertain. There are 12 residues in the CDR3. V lost 7 bases, J lost 2 bases, and 11 bases lay in between. CDR1 and CDR2 from the germline V gene are SQVTM and ANQGSEA. CDR3 DNA: TGCAGCGGGGCCGTAATACAAGAGACCCAGTACTTC. Its translation is CSGAVIQETQYF. The full variable domain, its missing parts supplied by reference TRBV29-1 and TRBJ2-5, is SAVISQKPSRDICQRGTSLTIQCQVDSQVTMMFWYRQQPGQSLTLIATANQGSEATYESGFVIDKFPISRPNLTFSTLTVSNMSPEDSSIYLCSGAVIQETQYFGPGTRLLVL.

This clonotype was detected only a few times. At one of its ends the junction is not consistent with the germline gene, which may arise from a read error. This chain joins TRBV6-2 or TRBV6-3 and TRBJ2-7, with TRBD2 identical over 13 bases. This CDR3 contains 18 residues. Germline lookup yields CDR1 MNHEY and CDR2 SVGEGT. The DNA for the CDR3 is TGTGCCGGCAGTTACTCGTCCCGGACTAGCGGGGGAACCTACGAGCAGTACTTC. Its protein is CAGSYSSRTSGGTYEQYF.

Regarding this clonotype: A much larger clone lies one base from this, so it may be a read error. The rearrangement joins TRBV6-2 or TRBV6-3 to TRBJ2-4; D uncertain. The J call is uncertain, as TRBJ2-7 better fits the DNA end. Germline V gene sequence: CDR1 MNHEY, CDR2 SVGEGT. The CDR3 extends over 12 amino acids. In DNA, the CDR3 is TGTGTCAGTAACGACCTGGCCTACGAGCAGTACTTC. This translates into CVSNDLAYEQYF.

The chain combines TRBV5-4 with TRBJ1-2, with D unclear. The germline V gene encodes CDR1 SGHNT and CDR2 YYREEE (reference sequence). The CDR3 sequence is 11 residues long. V was trimmed by 3 bases and J by 9 bases, leaving 9 bases between them. The CDR3 reads CASSSEGSYTF. The CDR3 bases are TGTGCCAGCAGCTCTGAAGGAAGCTACACCTTC.

There are a few counts of this clonotype. The chain couples TRBV4-1 to TRBJ2-3; tentative D call: TRBD2 (5 bases). CDR1 and CDR2 (germline): MGHRA, YSYEKL. V was cut by 4 bases and J by 2 bases, with 22 bases left in between. This CDR3 contains 18 residues. The CDR3 here is CASSPRSGSEAPTDTQYF. Written as DNA, the CDR3 is TGCGCCAGCAGCCCCCGGAGTGGTAGCGAGGCTCCCACAGATACGCAGTATTTT.

The chain employs TRBV28 and TRBJ1-2; the D gene is possibly TRBD1 (5 bases). The CDR3 length is 14 residues. CDR1 MDHEN and CDR2 SYDVKM come from the germline V gene. Trimming removed 8 bases from V and 4 bases from J, with 17 bases in between. The CDR3 coding sequence is TGTGCCAGCTGTGGGACGGGCAGAATCTATGGCTACACCTTC. It codes for CASCGTGRIYGYTF.

In this sample, this clonotype turned up a few times. V gene TRBV7-2 combines with J gene TRBJ2-5; 10 bases are shared with TRBD1. Germline V gene lookup returns CDR1 SGHTA and CDR2 FQGNSA. Trimming removed 0 bases from V and 6 bases from J; junction bases left unmatched: 7. This CDR3 comprises 16 residues. The chain's CDR3 is CASSLAIDRGQKTQYF. CDR3 bases: TGTGCCAGCAGCTTAGCCATAGACAGGGGGCAAAAGACCCAGTACTTC.

The V and J genes are TRBV12-3 or TRBV12-4 and TRBJ2-5; D is undetermined. The CDR3 runs 14 residues. Trimming left V 4 bases short and J 2 bases short, with 11 bases between. The CDR3 sequence is CASSWVRVQETQYF. DNA for the CDR3: TGTGCCAGCAGTTGGGTCCGGGTGCAAGAGACCCAGTACTTC.

This chain joins TRBV6-8 and TRBJ2-4; no clear D gene. V was cut by 2 bases and J by 8 bases, with 10 bases left in between. The CDR3 spans 13 residues. Germline-derived CDR1 and CDR2 are MNHGY and SAAAGT. CDR3 region: CASSYVLDYIQYF. In DNA form, the CDR3 reads TGTGCCAGCAGTTACGTCCTCGATTACATTCAGTACTTC.

This clonotype has a handful of counts. The CDR3 DNA reads as TGTGCCAGCAGTGATTTCGGCGGCCAGTACTTC. This codes for CASSDFGGQYF. The chain carries TRBV2 and TRBJ2-5; the D is unclear. Per the germline V gene, CDR1 is SNHLY and CDR2 is FYNNEI. The CDR3 is 11 residues long. Trimming removed 3 bases at V and 10 bases at J, with 9 bases between.

The rearrangement links TRBV7-9 to TRBJ1-2; D ambiguous. The CDR3 sequence is 13 residues long. Per germline, CDR1 SEHNR and CDR2 FQNEAQ (reference sequence). V dropped 5 bases and J dropped 8 bases, with 15 bases sitting between them. CDR3 in DNA: TGTGCCAGCAGCAATGAGATGAGTCGGGGCTACACCTTC. Encoded protein: CASSNEMSRGYTF.